A single sample gave rise to the 9 T cell receptor beta chains below, sequenced in a study of blood T cells in healthy people across ages. Next came a second PCR, run for about 6 to 11 cycles, which used a sample-barcoded 5' primer along with a J-beta primer mix. TCRdb reprocessed the 5' RACE reads via MiXCR and lists one record per CDR3 protein. The sample contains roughly 2 million distinct CDR3 sequences, 49% of which appear only once. Source material: blood. These receptors originate from a middle-aged woman in good health.

The chain combines TRBV27 with TRBJ2-1; D is undetermined. The V gene's germline CDR1 is MNHEY and CDR2 SMNVEV (reference sequence). This CDR3 contains 13 residues. Trimming took 1 base from V and 2 from J, leaving 3 bases between them. The CDR3 loop is CASSLFPYNEQFF. In DNA, the CDR3 is TGTGCCAGCAGTTTATTCCCCTACAATGAGCAGTTCTTC.

The CDR3: CASSGNRGLSGANVLTF. CDR3 DNA: TGCGCCAGCAGTGGAAACAGGGGCCTCTCTGGGGCCAACGTCCTGACTTTC. J is TRBJ2-6 and V is TRBV10-1; 7 nucleotides align to TRBD1. CDR3 length: 17 amino acids. V trimming: 4 bases; J trimming: 0 bases; junction bases outside the gene matches: 6. Germline-derived CDR1 and CDR2 are WNHNN and SYGVQD (reference sequence).

This clonotype appeared a few times. The CDR3 bases are TGTGCCAGCAGCTTGGCCGAGACAGGGAACATTCAGTACTTC. Translated: CASSLAETGNIQYF. The genes are TRBV5-5 and TRBJ2-4; 7 bases are shared with TRBD1. In germline, CDR1 is SGHKS, CDR2 YYEKEE (reference sequence). The CDR3 sequence is 14 residues long. J was trimmed by 7 bases and V by 0 bases; bases with no gene match: 4.

The sample holds many counts of this clonotype. One junction end does not reproduce the germline sequence, and a read error may be involved. The chain links TRBV5-1 to TRBJ2-1, with D maybe TRBD1 (5 bases). This CDR3 is built from 13 residues. Germline-derived CDR1 and CDR2 are SGHRS and YFSETQ. The CDR3 sequence: CASSLRGNNEQFF. The CDR3 DNA sequence: TGTGCCAGCAGCTTAAGGGGTAACAATGAGCAGTTCTTC.

The chain couples TRBV18 to TRBJ1-1, with D uncertain. With 3 bases removed from V and 4 bases from J, the gap between germline ends came to 15 bases. This CDR3 has 15 amino acids. CDR1 is KGHSH and CDR2 is LQKENI in the germline V gene. The CDR3 nucleotides read TGTGCCAGCTCACCCACCCGGGCCATAGGCACTGAAGCTTTCTTT. It specifies CASSPTRAIGTEAFF. Full variable domain (outside the CDR3, taken from reference TRBV18 and TRBJ1-1): NAGVMQNPRHLVRRRGQEARLRCSPMKGHSHVYWYRQLPEEGLKFMVYLQKENIIDESGMPKERFSAEFPKEGPSILRIQQVVRGDSAAYFCASSPTRAIGTEAFFGQGTRLTVV.

In this sample, this clonotype turned up a few times. This chain connects TRBV7-2 to TRBJ1-2; perhaps TRBD1 as D (5 bases). Germline-derived CDR1 and CDR2 are SGHTA and FQGNSA. The CDR3 loop spans 14 amino acids. V was clipped by 1 base and J by 6 bases, with 12 bases between them. The CDR3 spells CASSLGGPSDGYTF. DNA of the CDR3: TGTGCCAGCAGCTTAGGGGGACCCTCGGATGGCTACACCTTC.

This clonotype appeared many times. J is TRBJ2-4 and V is TRBV4-1; tentatively, D is TRBD1 (6 bases). Trimming stripped 2 bases from V and 8 bases from J, with 19 bases between. The CDR3 is made up of 16 amino acids. Germline V gene sequence: CDR1 MGHRA, CDR2 YSYEKL. The CDR3: CASSQPPGARSDIQYF. The CDR3 nucleotides are TGCGCCAGCAGCCAACCCCCAGGGGCGAGATCGGACATTCAGTACTTC.

This clonotype was seen a handful of times. This chain connects TRBV5-6 to TRBJ2-5; D is unclear. The CDR3 loop spans 20 amino acids. Trimming removed 3 bases at V and 0 bases at J, with 27 bases between. Germline V gene data show CDR1 as SGHDT and CDR2 as YYEEEE. The CDR3 protein is CASSSANASLGSKNQETQYF. CDR3 nucleotide sequence: TGTGCCAGCAGCTCGGCCAATGCTTCACTCGGGTCGAAAAACCAAGAGACCCAGTACTTC.

The rearrangement links TRBV20-1 to TRBJ2-5; D may correspond to TRBD1 or TRBD2 (5 bases each). This CDR3 is built from 16 residues. Germline CDR1 and CDR2: DFQATT and SNEGSKA (reference sequence). The V and J ends lost 4 bases and 2 bases respectively, with 20 bases between them. The CDR3 DNA reads as TGCAGTGCTACACCTCTCGGGACGCACCTACAAGAGACCCAGTACTTC. Amino acids: CSATPLGTHLQETQYF.